This T cell receptor (beta chain) was sequenced for a study of T cell responses to AZD1222 COVID-19 vaccine. TCRdb keeps only in-frame clones here, not all; method: immunoSEQ multiplex PCR. The table includes tens of thousands of clones, around 89% detected once. Germline CDR1 SGHTA, CDR2 FQGNSA. V gave up 5 bases and J gave up 3 bases, with 17 bases separating them. The CDR3 contains 15 residues. Worth noting for this clone: The antigen is unknown.

Overall study results and limits: Repertoires were sampled only after the peak T cell response. Dominant CD4 TCR responses targeted spike regions 160-218 and 743-854.

This TCR came from an adult in good health. Material: peripheral blood, obtained on day 0 of AZD1222 vaccination. This sequence joins TRBV7-2 and TRBJ2-7, with D tentatively TRBD2 (5 bases). CDR3 sequence: CASSPDSRILYEQYF. As DNA, the CDR3 is TGTGCCAGCAGCCCGGACTCGCGGATCCTCTACGAGCAGTACTTC.